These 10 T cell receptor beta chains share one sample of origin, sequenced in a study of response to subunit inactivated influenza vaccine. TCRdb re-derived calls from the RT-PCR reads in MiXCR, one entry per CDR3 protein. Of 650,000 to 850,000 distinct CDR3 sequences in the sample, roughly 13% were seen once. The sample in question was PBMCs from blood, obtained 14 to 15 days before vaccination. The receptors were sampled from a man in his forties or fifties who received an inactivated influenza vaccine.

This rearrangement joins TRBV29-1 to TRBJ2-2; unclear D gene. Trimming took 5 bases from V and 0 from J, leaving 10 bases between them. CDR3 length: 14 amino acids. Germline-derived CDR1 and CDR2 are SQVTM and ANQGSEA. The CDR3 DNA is TGCAGCGTTTTGACTGGCCCGAACACCGGGGAGCTGTTTTTT. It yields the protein CSVLTGPNTGELFF.

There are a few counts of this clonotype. The CDR3, as DNA: TGTGCCAGCAGTAGACTTTTCTACAATGAGCAGTTCTTC. Its translation is CASSRLFYNEQFF. The chain couples TRBV6-2 or TRBV6-3 to TRBJ2-1; no definite D call. This CDR3 is 13 amino acids long. In germline, CDR1 is MNHEY, CDR2 SVGEGT. The ends were cut back, 5 bases at V and 3 bases at J, with 8 bases in the middle.

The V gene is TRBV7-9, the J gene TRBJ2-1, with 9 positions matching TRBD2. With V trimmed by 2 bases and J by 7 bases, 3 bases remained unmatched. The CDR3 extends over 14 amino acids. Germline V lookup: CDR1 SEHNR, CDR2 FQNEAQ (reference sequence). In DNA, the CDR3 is TGTGCCAGCAGCTTATCCACTAGCGGGAATGAGCAGTTCTTC. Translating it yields CASSLSTSGNEQFF.

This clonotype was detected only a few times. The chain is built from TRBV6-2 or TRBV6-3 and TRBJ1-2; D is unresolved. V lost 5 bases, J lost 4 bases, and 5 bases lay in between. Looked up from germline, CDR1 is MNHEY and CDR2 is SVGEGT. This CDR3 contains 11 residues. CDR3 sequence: CASSHTYGYTF. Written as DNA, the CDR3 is TGTGCCAGCAGTCACACCTATGGCTACACCTTC.

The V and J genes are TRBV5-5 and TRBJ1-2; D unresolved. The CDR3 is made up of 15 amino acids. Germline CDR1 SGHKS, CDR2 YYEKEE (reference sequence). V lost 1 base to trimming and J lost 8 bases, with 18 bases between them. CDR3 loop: CASSLLTRGRRGYTF. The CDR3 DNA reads TGTGCCAGCAGCTTGTTAACCCGGGGTCGCCGGGGCTACACCTTC.

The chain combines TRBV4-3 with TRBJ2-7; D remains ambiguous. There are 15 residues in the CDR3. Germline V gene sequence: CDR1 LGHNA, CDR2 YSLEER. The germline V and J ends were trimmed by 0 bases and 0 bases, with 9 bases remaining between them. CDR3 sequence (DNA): TGCGCCAGCAGCCAAGATCAACTGGGCTCCTACGAGCAGTACTTC. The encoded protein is CASSQDQLGSYEQYF.

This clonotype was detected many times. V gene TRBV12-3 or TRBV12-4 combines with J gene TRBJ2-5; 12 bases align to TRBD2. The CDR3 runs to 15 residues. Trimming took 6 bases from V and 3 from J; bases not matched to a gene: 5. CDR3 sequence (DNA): TGTGCCAGCAGCCCGACTAGCGGGAGAGAAGAGACCCAGTACTTC. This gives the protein CASSPTSGREETQYF.

The CDR3 region has the DNA TGTGCCAGCAGCTTAGATGTGTACACGCAGTATTTT. Encoded protein: CASSLDVYTQYF. J is TRBJ2-3 and V is TRBV7-2; no clear D gene. The CDR3 length is 12 residues. Germline V CDR1 and CDR2: SGHTA, FQGNSA. V shed 1 base and J shed 9 bases, with 8 bases lying between them.

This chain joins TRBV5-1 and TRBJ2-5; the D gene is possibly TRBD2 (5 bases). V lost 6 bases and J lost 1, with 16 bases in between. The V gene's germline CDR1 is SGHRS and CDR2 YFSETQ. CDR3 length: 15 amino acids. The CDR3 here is CASTGQRSSQETQYF. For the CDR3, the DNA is TGCGCCAGCACCGGCCAGCGGAGCTCCCAAGAGACCCAGTACTTC.

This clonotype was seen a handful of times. This chain's CDR3 is CASSGNGGEQFF. The CDR3, as DNA: TGTGCCAGCAGCGGGAACGGTGGTGAGCAGTTCTTC. The chain employs TRBV9 and TRBJ2-1, with D unclear. This CDR3 comprises 12 residues. Germline V gives CDR1 SGDLS, CDR2 YYNGEE. Trimming stripped 3 bases from V and 9 bases from J, with 10 bases between.